This is a list of T cell receptor beta chains from one sample in a study of T cell changes during pregnancy in multiple sclerosis. Sequencing was performed with immunoSEQ multiplex PCR; in TCRdb, only in-frame clones are kept and a portion is missing. Here the sample spans roughly 52,000 clones, around 94% being singletons. The sequencing here drew on CD8+ T cells from peripheral blood mononuclear cells, taken in the third trimester of pregnancy. These receptors all stem from a female donor with multiple sclerosis, enrolled in a pregnancy study. The CDR3 runs from the conserved cysteine through the conserved F or W. Each record gives: clone size, J gene, V gene, D gene, CDR3 DNA, CDR3 protein. D genes are given only for firm matches. Size is stated for part of the rows, as once, few or many counts, or as a class when the clone is expanded.

. | TRBJ2-3 | TRBV27 | TRBD2 | TGTGCCAGCAGTTCGACGACTAGCTGGGCGGATACGCAGTATTTT | CASSSTTSWADTQYF
. | TRBJ1-1 | TRBV9 | TRBD1 | TGTGCCAGCAGCGTAGACGGCAGGGGGTCATGGGAAGCTTTCTTT | CASSVDGRGSWEAFF
. | TRBJ2-1 | TRBV7-6 | TRBD1 | TGTGCCAGCAGCTTATTTGGGACAGGGCACAATGAGCAGTTCTTC | CASSLFGTGHNEQFF
. | TRBJ2-1 | TRBV11-2 | TRBD2 | TGTGCCAGCACCATAGGGCGGGGGGCCTACAATGAGCAGTTCTTC | CASTIGRGAYNEQFF
. | TRBJ1-5 | TRBV19 | TRBD1 | TGTGCCAGTACGGAGACAGGGGGGAACAATCAGCCCCAGCATTTT | CASTETGGNNQPQHF
. | TRBJ1-2 | TRBV13 | . | TGTGCCAGCAGGCGAGGGGGGGCTAACTATGGCTACACCTTC | CASRRGGANYGYTF
. | TRBJ2-1 | TRBV9 | TRBD2 | TGTGCCAGCAGCGCTCGCCCCGCGCTAGCGGGAGGCCGCTCCTACAATGAGCAGTTCTTC | CASSARPALAGGRSYNEQFF
once | TRBJ1-4 | TRBV29-1 | . | TGCAGCGTCCTCCACCCGGAGAGTGAAAAACTGTTTTTT | CSVLHPESEKLFF
. | TRBJ2-5 | TRBV7-9 | TRBD1 | TGTGCCAGCAGCGAGGGGGCCGAGACTAACGAAGAGACCCAGTACTTC | CASSEGAETNEETQYF
. | TRBJ1-3 | TRBV4-2 | . | TGTGCCAGCAGGGGAGAGGGTGGTGGAAACACCATATATTTT | CASRGEGGGNTIYF